This passage covers 28 T cell receptor beta chains from one sample sequenced in a study of cytomegalovirus exposure and HLA in healthy donors. PCR involved 60 Vbeta and 13 Jbeta primers. Sequenced by immunoSEQ multiplex PCR; TCRdb stores in-frame clones only, minus some. The table has around 190,000 clones, around 75% seen once. Sample: PBMCs. These receptors were collected from a woman aged 25 to 39 in good health and CMV-seropositive.

The rearrangement joins TRBV11-2 to TRBJ2-6; 8 bases match TRBD1. Germline CDR1 SGHAT, CDR2 FQNNGV. V shed 5 bases and J 2 bases; nucleotides not matched to a gene: 5. The CDR3 has 16 residues. The CDR3 loop reads CASSKIRGPGANVLTF. In DNA form, the CDR3 reads TGTGCCAGCAGCAAGATCAGGGGGCCTGGGGCCAACGTCCTGACTTTC.

The chain employs TRBV19 and TRBJ1-1, with D uncertain. Germline V gene data show CDR1 as LNHDA and CDR2 as SQIVND (reference sequence). Trimming removed 2 bases at V and 0 bases at J, with 7 bases between. The CDR3 is 14 amino acids. CDR3 bases: TGTGCCAGTAGTATACCAAACATGAACACTGAAGCTTTCTTT. Translated, it gives CASSIPNMNTEAFF.

This sequence joins TRBV5-6 and TRBJ2-6; 8 bases fit TRBD1. Trimming at V came to 3 bases and at J to 4 bases, leaving 12 bases not matched to a gene. The CDR3 totals 18 residues. Per the germline V gene, CDR1 is SGHDT and CDR2 is YYEEEE. CDR3 bases: TGTGCCAGCAGCTCCCCCGGGACAGGCGGCTGGGGGGCCAACGTCCTGACTTTC. Translating it yields CASSSPGTGGWGANVLTF.

The chain is built from TRBV18 and TRBJ2-3; 9 nucleotides agree with TRBD2. The junction had 1 base not matched to a gene; V was cut back by 3 bases and J by 6 bases. Germline values: CDR1 KGHSH, CDR2 LQKENI. The CDR3 sequence is 13 residues long. The CDR3 coding sequence is TGTGCCAGCTCACCGCGGGAGGGGGATACGCAGTATTTT. The encoded protein is CASSPREGDTQYF.

The J gene is TRBJ2-3, the V gene TRBV5-6, with D tentatively TRBD1 (6 bases). Germline V gene data show CDR1 as SGHDT and CDR2 as YYEEEE. V was clipped by 5 bases and J by 0 bases, with 10 bases between them. This CDR3 has 14 residues. The CDR3 reads CASRKGQSTDTQYF. DNA for the CDR3: TGTGCCAGCAGAAAAGGACAGAGCACAGATACGCAGTATTTT.

V and J are TRBV6-5 and TRBJ1-5, with 9 bases fitting TRBD1. Trimming cost V 5 bases and J 6 bases; bases outside gene matches: 8. The CDR3 covers 15 residues. CDR1 is MNHEY and CDR2 is SVGAGI in the germline V gene. CDR3 in DNA: TGTGCCAGCAGTGGGCCCAACAGGGGGCTTCAGCCCCAGCATTTT. Its translation is CASSGPNRGLQPQHF.

J is TRBJ2-3 and V is TRBV7-9, with 12 bases that match TRBD2. V dropped 5 bases and J dropped 3; count of bases not matched to a gene: 6. From germline, CDR1 is SEHNR and CDR2 FQNEAQ (reference sequence). This CDR3 comprises 16 residues. The CDR3 DNA reads as TGTGCCAGCAGCGATCGACTAGCGGGAGAAACAGATACGCAGTATTTT. Its translation: CASSDRLAGETDTQYF.

The chain joins TRBV7-2 to TRBJ2-1, with 10 bases identical to TRBD2. Germline V gene data show CDR1 as SGHTA and CDR2 as FQGNSA. V lost 3 bases, J lost 5 bases, and 7 bases stayed unmatched. The CDR3 is 16 amino acids. The CDR3 bases are TGTGCCAGCAGCTTTCGAACTAGCGGGGTAGACAATGAGCAGTTCTTC. Its translation: CASSFRTSGVDNEQFF.

The chain carries TRBV28 and TRBJ2-1; the match to TRBD2 covers 7 bases. From germline, CDR1 is MDHEN and CDR2 SYDVKM. This CDR3 has 11 residues. The CDR3 sequence is CAASGFNEQFF. The CDR3 DNA sequence: TGTGCGGCTAGCGGCTTTAATGAGCAGTTCTTC.

The chain joins TRBV6-6 to TRBJ2-1; no definite D call. The CDR3 is made up of 11 amino acids. Germline CDR1 and CDR2: MNHNY and SVGAGI (reference sequence). V lost 8 bases to trimming and J lost 6 bases, with 8 bases between them. In DNA form, the CDR3 reads TGTGCCAGCCGCCTCGGCAATGAGCAGTTCTTC. It specifies CASRLGNEQFF.

This chain joins TRBV5-1 and TRBJ1-2; maybe TRBD1 (5 bases). Trimming removed 4 bases at V and 0 bases at J, with 25 bases between. CDR1 and CDR2 (germline): SGHRS, YFSETQ. CDR3 size: 19 residues. Here the CDR3 reads CASSPTTGYYPSANYGYTF. The CDR3 DNA sequence: TGCGCCAGCAGCCCTACTACAGGATATTACCCCTCAGCTAACTATGGCTACACCTTC.

This clone was counted a single time. This sequence joins TRBV28 and TRBJ2-2; 9 nucleotides agree with TRBD2. Per germline, CDR1 MDHEN and CDR2 SYDVKM. V lost 6 bases to trimming and J lost 3 bases; unmatched junction nucleotides: 5. The CDR3 covers 15 residues. CDR3 nucleotide sequence: TGTGCCAGCAGGTATAGCGGGAGAGACACCGGGGAGCTGTTTTTT. This encodes CASRYSGRDTGELFF.

This clone was counted once. The genes are TRBV5-1 and TRBJ1-1; D possibly corresponds to TRBD1 (5 bases). V was shortened by 7 bases and J by 1 base, with 14 bases between the two germline ends. CDR3 length equals 14 residues. The germline V gene has CDR1 SGHRS and CDR2 YFSETQ. The CDR3 protein is CASGLNTGNTEAFF. The DNA of the CDR3 is TGCGCCAGCGGCCTGAATACAGGGAACACTGAAGCTTTCTTT.

This clone appeared once. The gene calls are TRBV6-1 and TRBJ1-2; the match to TRBD1 covers 7 bases. From germline, CDR1 is MNHNS and CDR2 SASEGT. CDR3 length equals 14 residues. The trim removed 4 bases at V and 7 bases at J, leaving 9 bases unmatched. In nucleotides, the CDR3 is TGTGCCAGCAGTGGGGGGGACAGACGGAGTGGCTACACCTTC. It specifies CASSGGDRRSGYTF.

Here the CDR3 reads CASSLLGDQPQHF. For the CDR3, the DNA is TGTGCCAGCAGTTTACTGGGAGATCAGCCCCAGCATTTT. V usage is TRBV28 and J usage is TRBJ1-5; D ambiguous. Between the trimmed V and J ends, which lost 2 bases and 5 bases, there was a span of 7 bases. The CDR3 totals 13 residues. Germline loops: CDR1 MDHEN, CDR2 SYDVKM.

This clone was counted a single time. The V and J genes are TRBV19 and TRBJ2-3, with D perhaps matching TRBD1 (6 bases). Germline assignment: CDR1 LNHDA and CDR2 SQIVND (reference sequence). The CDR3 has 15 residues. Trimming stripped 5 bases from V and 0 bases from J, with 12 bases between. CDR3: CASSPGQTSTDTQYF. The DNA of the CDR3 is TGTGCCAGTAGTCCGGGACAAACTAGCACAGATACGCAGTATTTT.

With respect to this clone: The identical CDR3 is also encoded by other nucleotide sequences in the sample. V and J are TRBV7-9 and TRBJ2-2, with D unclear. This CDR3 contains 11 residues. Germline CDR1 and CDR2: SEHNR and FQNEAQ (reference sequence). Trimming took 5 bases from V and 4 from J, leaving 2 bases between them. CDR3 sequence reads: CASSRTGELFF. DNA for the CDR3: TGTGCCAGCAGCCGCACCGGGGAGCTGTTTTTT. Full variable domain (outside the CDR3, taken from reference TRBV7-9 and TRBJ2-2): DTGVSQNPRHKITKRGQNVTFRCDPISEHNRLYWYRQTLGQGPEFLTYFQNEAQLEKSRLLSDRFSAERPKGSFSTLEIQRTEQGDSAMYLCASSRTGELFFGEGSRLTVL.

The chain carries TRBV19 and TRBJ2-7; TRBD2 is a possible D gene (5 bases). V dropped 7 bases and J dropped 5 bases, with 21 bases sitting between them. Per the germline V gene, CDR1 is LNHDA and CDR2 is SQIVND (reference sequence). CDR3 length equals 15 residues. DNA of the CDR3: TGTGCCAGTAAGTACTCGAGCCTGGGAGTGCACGAGCAGTACTTC. Protein: CASKYSSLGVHEQYF.

This chain joins TRBV10-3 and TRBJ2-7; 7 bases line up with TRBD2. The V gene end was trimmed by 8 bases and the J gene end by 11 bases; junction bases not matched to a gene: 15. Germline loops: CDR1 ENHRY, CDR2 SYGVKD. This CDR3 has 13 amino acids. In DNA form, the CDR3 reads TGTGCCATCGGGAGGGGCAGGGAGTGGGGGGAGTACTTC. Encoded protein: CAIGRGREWGEYF.

This chain connects TRBV28 to TRBJ2-1, with 10 bases fitting TRBD1. The trim removed 7 bases at V and 10 bases at J, leaving 4 bases unmatched. The CDR3 spans 12 residues. Germline loops: CDR1 MDHEN, CDR2 SYDVKM. This CDR3 reads CASKWTGGEQFF. CDR3 bases: TGTGCCAGCAAATGGACAGGGGGGGAGCAGTTCTTC.

This clone was found a few times. At one of its ends the junction is not consistent with the germline gene, which may arise from a read error. This chain uses TRBV7-9 with TRBJ2-5, with a tentative D call TRBD1 (6 bases). Germline CDR1 and CDR2: SEHNR and FQNEAQ (reference sequence). This CDR3 spans 14 amino acids. The CDR3 bases are TGTTCCAGCAGCTTAACGGACAGACAAGAGACCCAGTACTTC. Its translation is CSSSLTDRQETQYF.

This clone showed up just a few times. The V and J genes are TRBV2 and TRBJ1-6; D is unclear. The CDR3 extends over 14 amino acids. V lost 7 bases, J lost 7 bases, and 14 bases lay in between. CDR1 SNHLY and CDR2 FYNNEI come from the germline V gene. Here the CDR3 reads CASIPSTPNSPLHF. The CDR3 DNA is TGTGCCAGCATCCCTTCAACACCAAATTCACCCCTCCACTTT.

The chain links TRBV4-2 to TRBJ2-7; D is possibly TRBD2 (5 bases). V was cut by 4 bases and J by 0 bases, with 13 bases left in between. Per germline, CDR1 LGHNA and CDR2 YNFKEQ. CDR3 length equals 15 residues. For the CDR3, the DNA is TGTGCCAGCAGCCGGACTCCCGCGAGCTCCTACGAGCAGTACTTC. Amino acid sequence: CASSRTPASSYEQYF.

In regard to this clone: Other nucleotide sequences from this sample produce the same CDR3. CDR3 in DNA: TGTGCCAGCAGTTCAGGACTAGCGGGAGTGAATGAGCAGTTCTTC. Its protein is CASSSGLAGVNEQFF. V usage is TRBV27 and J usage is TRBJ2-1; 13 bases are a match to TRBD2. The J segment lost 7 bases and the V segment lost 4 bases, leaving 4 bases of the junction unmatched. This CDR3 region has 15 residues. Germline V lookup: CDR1 MNHEY, CDR2 SMNVEV (reference sequence).

The genes are TRBV7-9 and TRBJ2-1; TRBD1 agrees at 7 bases. Germline V CDR1 and CDR2: SEHNR, FQNEAQ (reference sequence). This CDR3 has 18 residues. V lost 5 bases and J lost 4; bases outside the gene matches: 17. The chain's CDR3 is CASSLILARDSVYNEQFF. CDR3 sequence (DNA): TGTGCCAGCAGCCTCATTCTGGCCAGGGACAGTGTATACAATGAGCAGTTCTTC.

The V and J genes are TRBV13 and TRBJ2-1; possibly TRBD2 for D (6 bases). This CDR3 has 15 residues. V was cut by 3 bases and J by 1 base, with 10 bases left in between. CDR1 and CDR2 from the germline V gene are PRHDT and FYEKMQ (reference sequence). CDR3: CASSLLAISYNEQFF. The CDR3 DNA reads TGTGCCAGCAGCTTGCTAGCGATATCCTACAATGAGCAGTTCTTC.

The chain is built from TRBV27 and TRBJ2-5, with D possibly being TRBD2 (6 bases). The J call is in doubt because the DNA end fits TRBJ2-7 better. CDR1 MNHEY and CDR2 SMNVEV come from the germline V gene (reference sequence). CDR3 length: 14 residues. The CDR3: CASSLRQGLYEQYF. The CDR3 region has the DNA TGTGCCAGCAGTTTAAGGCAGGGACTCTACGAGCAGTACTTC.

The genes are TRBV6-5 and TRBJ2-3; 14 bases are shared with TRBD2. J was trimmed by 8 bases and V by 5 bases; bases with no gene match: 0. Germline V gene sequence: CDR1 MNHEY, CDR2 SVGAGI. The CDR3 runs to 13 residues. Written as DNA, the CDR3 is TGTGCCAGCAGTGGACTAGCGGGAGGTACGCAGTATTTT. Protein: CASSGLAGGTQYF.